This T cell receptor beta chain was obtained from a study of cytotoxic CD8 clonotypes in ibrutinib-treated CLL (dated by TCRdb to the early 2020s). In the study overall: The cohort had 11 relapsed/refractory and approximately 15 treatment-naive patients; 17 to 18 were IGHV unmutated. Of the roughly 90 participants in the trial, approximately 25 had longitudinal samples available. An average of roughly 250,000 productive templates and some 99,000 productive rearrangements was obtained per sample. Cryopreserved peripheral blood mononuclear cells were obtained prior to treatment, at the time of response, and at either disease progression or sustained remission. Response samples were obtained after a median of approximately twelve months of treatment, with a range of roughly 6 to 36 months. All remission and progressive disease samples were collected while patients were still receiving ibrutinib. Partial responses were observed in some 24 patients and complete responses in 2; after a median follow-up of 68 months, remission was maintained in 15 or so patients and progression was observed in approximately twelve. The paper's findings and limits, for the study overall: Baseline clonality exceeded that of age-matched healthy donors and correlated strongly with circulating CD8+ T-cell counts. At ibrutinib response clonality went up, during sustained remission it held steady, and at progression it dropped back toward baseline. Public clonotypes were rare and either contracted or stayed stable during treatment, and the rise in clonality at ibrutinib response reflected the expansion of private clonotypes. Sampling times were not matched between patients in sustained remission and patients whose disease was progressing, and lymph node repertoires were not examined.

The time point label corresponds to: about a year on ibrutinib. For TCR beta library preparation, about 2 micrograms of genomic DNA were isolated from cryopreserved PBMCs. Longitudinal blood samples from CLL patients on ibrutinib monotherapy underwent high-throughput TCR beta sequencing. The patients took part in an open-label, single-center phase 2 trial of ibrutinib monotherapy. The germline V gene sets CDR1 to SGHTA and CDR2 to FQGNSA. The CDR3 contains 14 residues, cysteine and phenylalanine counted. Only the CDR3 DNA is retained, 42 bases long and in frame from the first base. V drops 4 bases and J drops 9 bases, leaving 16 bases in between. Concerning this clone itself: The antigen this receptor binds is unknown. Base qualities were left out, and no much larger clone turns up one base away.

A MiSeq instrument was used for deep resolution sequencing, which targeted depths ranging from 1 in 1 million up to 1 in 200,000 T cells, with coverage averaging 10x for each clonotype. TCR beta libraries were generated with the immunoSEQ hsTCRB Kit. For the original study's pipeline: Data were analyzed with ImmunoSEQ Data Assistant and ImmunoSEQ Analyzer, with V, D and J genes assigned per IMGT definitions. Clonality was computed as one minus normalized Shannon entropy of productive rearrangement frequencies, ranging from 0 to 1. Only overrepresented clonotypes making up at least 0.05% of the repertoire of each patient were included in the public clonotype analysis. Fewer than 15 repertoires from age-matched healthy donors, obtained from immuneACCESS, served as clonality controls. TCRdb limited this immuneACCESS table to in-frame rearrangements with V and J called. A share of clones is missing; checked studies link under half to unresolved V genes, and the rest is unexplained. V, J and clone size are those of that table, while D and trimming were read from the DNA. For this sample the table gives more than 200,000 clones, of which 60% to 80% were detected only once. Of the sample, 5.9% falls within the top ten clones.

The receptor was isolated from a human donor with chronic lymphocytic leukemia. Rearrangement joined TRBV7-2 to TRBJ2-1, with the D segment identity uncertain. Here the sequenced sample was PBMCs, taken after 12 months of ibrutinib treatment. The DNA sequence reads TGTGCCAGCAGCTCACAAGGGTCCCGCGGTGAGCAGTTCTTC. It translates as CASSSQGSRGEQFF.